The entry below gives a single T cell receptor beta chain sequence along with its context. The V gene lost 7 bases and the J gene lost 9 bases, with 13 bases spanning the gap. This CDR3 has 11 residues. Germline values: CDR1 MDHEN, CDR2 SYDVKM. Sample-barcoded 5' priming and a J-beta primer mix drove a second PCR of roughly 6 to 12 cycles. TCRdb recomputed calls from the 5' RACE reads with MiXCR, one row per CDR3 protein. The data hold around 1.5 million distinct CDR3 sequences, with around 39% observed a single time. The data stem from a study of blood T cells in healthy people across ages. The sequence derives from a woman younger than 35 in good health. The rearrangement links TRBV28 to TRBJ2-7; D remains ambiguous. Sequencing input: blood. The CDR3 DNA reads TGTGCCAGCAAAAAGGAGTTCGCGCAGTACTTC. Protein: CASKKEFAQYF.